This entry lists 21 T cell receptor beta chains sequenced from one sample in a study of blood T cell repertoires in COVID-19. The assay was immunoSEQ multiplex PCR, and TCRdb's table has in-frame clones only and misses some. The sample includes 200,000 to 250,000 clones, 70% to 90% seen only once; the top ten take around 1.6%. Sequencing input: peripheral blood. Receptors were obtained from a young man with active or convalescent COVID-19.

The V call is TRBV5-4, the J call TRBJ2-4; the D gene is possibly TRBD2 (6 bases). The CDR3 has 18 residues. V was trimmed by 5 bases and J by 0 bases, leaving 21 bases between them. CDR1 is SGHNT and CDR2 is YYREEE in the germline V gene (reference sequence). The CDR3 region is CASSLTDRAGLAKNIQYF. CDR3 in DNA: TGTGCCAGCAGTTTGACCGACAGAGCGGGTCTAGCCAAAAACATTCAGTACTTC.

CDR3 amino acids: CASNRGSNQPQHF. Here the CDR3 DNA reads TGTGCCAGCAACCGAGGGAGCAATCAGCCCCAGCATTTT. The chain carries TRBV28 and TRBJ1-5; D is uncertain. In germline, CDR1 is MDHEN, CDR2 SYDVKM. The CDR3 totals 13 residues. Trimming removed 7 bases from V and 1 base from J, with 8 bases in between.

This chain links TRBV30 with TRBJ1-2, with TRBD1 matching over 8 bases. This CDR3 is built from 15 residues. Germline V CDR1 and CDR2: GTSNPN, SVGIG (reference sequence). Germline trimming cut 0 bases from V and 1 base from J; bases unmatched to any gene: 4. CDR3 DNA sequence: TGTGCCTGGAGTGTGGGGACAGGAGATAACTATGGCTACACCTTC. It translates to CAWSVGTGDNYGYTF. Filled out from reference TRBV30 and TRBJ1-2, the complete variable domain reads SQTIHQWPATLVQPVGSPLSLECTVEGTSNPNLYWYRQAAGRGLQLLFYSVGIGQISSEVPQNLSASRPQDRQFILSSKKLLLSDSGFYLCAWSVGTGDNYGYTFGSGTRLTVV.

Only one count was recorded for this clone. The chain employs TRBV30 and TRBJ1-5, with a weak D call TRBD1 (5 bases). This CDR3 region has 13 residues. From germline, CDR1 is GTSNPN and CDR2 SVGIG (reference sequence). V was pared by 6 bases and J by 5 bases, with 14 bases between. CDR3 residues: CACRGAGDQPQHF. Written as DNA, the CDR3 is TGTGCCTGTCGGGGAGCGGGGGATCAGCCCCAGCATTTT.

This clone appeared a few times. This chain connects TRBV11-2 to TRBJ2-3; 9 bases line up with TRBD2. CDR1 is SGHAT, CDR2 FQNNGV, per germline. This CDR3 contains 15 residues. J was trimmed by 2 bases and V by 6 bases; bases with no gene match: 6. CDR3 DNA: TGTGCCAGCAGTCGGTTAGCGGGAGTCACAGATACGCAGTATTTT. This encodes CASSRLAGVTDTQYF.

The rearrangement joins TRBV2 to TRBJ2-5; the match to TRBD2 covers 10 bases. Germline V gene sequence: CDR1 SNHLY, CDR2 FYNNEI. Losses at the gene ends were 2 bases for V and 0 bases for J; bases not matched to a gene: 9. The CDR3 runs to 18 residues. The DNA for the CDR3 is TGTGCCAGCAGTGAAAGGACTAGCGGACGACTGTACCAAGAGACCCAGTACTTC. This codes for CASSERTSGRLYQETQYF.

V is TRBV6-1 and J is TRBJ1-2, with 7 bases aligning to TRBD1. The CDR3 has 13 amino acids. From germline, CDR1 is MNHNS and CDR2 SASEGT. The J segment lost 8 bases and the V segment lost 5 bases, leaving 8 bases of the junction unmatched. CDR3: CASSYRTGSGYTF. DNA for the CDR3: TGTGCCAGCAGTTATCGGACAGGCAGCGGCTACACCTTC.

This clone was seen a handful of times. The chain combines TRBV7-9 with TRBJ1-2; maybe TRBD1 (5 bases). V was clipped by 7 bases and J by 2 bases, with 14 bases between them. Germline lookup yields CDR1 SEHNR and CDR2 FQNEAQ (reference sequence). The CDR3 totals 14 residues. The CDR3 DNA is TGTGCCAGCACCCCAAGCGGGGGGAACTATGGCTACACCTTC. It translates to CASTPSGGNYGYTF.

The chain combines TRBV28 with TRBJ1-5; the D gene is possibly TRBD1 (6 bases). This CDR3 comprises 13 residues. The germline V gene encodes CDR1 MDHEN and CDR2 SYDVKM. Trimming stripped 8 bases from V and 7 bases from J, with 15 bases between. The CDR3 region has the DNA TGTGCCAGCCATGACAGGCCTTTGCAGCCCCAGCATTTT. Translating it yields CASHDRPLQPQHF.

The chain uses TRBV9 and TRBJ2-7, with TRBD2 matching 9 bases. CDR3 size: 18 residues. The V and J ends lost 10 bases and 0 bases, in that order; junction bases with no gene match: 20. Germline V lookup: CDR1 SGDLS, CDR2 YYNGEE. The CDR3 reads CAPRAGGREREDSYEQYF. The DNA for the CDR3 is TGTGCCCCCCGCGCGGGGGGGCGGGAGCGGGAGGACTCCTACGAGCAGTACTTC.

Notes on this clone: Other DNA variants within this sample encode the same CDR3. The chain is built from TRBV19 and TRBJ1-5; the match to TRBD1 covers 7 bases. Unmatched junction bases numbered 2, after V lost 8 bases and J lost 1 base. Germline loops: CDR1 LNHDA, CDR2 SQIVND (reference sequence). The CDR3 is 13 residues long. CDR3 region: CASDRASNQPQHF. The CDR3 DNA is TGTGCCAGTGACAGGGCAAGCAATCAGCCCCAGCATTTT.

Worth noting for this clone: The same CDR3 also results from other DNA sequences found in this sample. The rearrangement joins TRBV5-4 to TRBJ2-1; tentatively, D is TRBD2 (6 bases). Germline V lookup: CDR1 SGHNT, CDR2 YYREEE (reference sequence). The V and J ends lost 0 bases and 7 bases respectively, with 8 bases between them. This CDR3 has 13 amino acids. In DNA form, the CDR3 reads TGTGCCAGCAGCTTGGCCGGGGGAAATGAGCAGTTCTTC. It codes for CASSLAGGNEQFF.

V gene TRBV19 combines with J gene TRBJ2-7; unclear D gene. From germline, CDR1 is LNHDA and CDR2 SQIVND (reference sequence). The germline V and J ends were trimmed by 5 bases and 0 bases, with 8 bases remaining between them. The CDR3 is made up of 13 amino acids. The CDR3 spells CASSLRHSYEQYF. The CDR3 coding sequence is TGTGCCAGTAGTTTGCGGCACTCCTACGAGCAGTACTTC. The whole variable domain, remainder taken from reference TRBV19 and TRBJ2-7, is DGGITQSPKYLFRKEGQNVTLSCEQNLNHDAMYWYRQDPGQGLRLIYYSQIVNDFQKGDIAEGYSVSREKKESFPLTVTSAQKNPTAFYLCASSLRHSYEQYFGPGTRLTVT.

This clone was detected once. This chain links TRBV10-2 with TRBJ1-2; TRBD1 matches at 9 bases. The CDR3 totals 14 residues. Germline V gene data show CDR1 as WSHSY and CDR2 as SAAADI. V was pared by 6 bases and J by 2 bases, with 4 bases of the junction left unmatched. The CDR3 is CASRDRGRNYGYTF. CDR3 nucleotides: TGCGCCAGCAGGGACAGGGGAAGGAACTATGGCTACACCTTC.

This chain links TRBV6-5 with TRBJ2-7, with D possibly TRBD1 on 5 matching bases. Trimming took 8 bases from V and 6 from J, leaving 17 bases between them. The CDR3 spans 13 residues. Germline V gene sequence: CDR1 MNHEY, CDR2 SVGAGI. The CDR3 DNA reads TGTGCCAGCTCAAGGGGTAATCCTTTCGAGCAGTACTTC. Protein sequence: CASSRGNPFEQYF.

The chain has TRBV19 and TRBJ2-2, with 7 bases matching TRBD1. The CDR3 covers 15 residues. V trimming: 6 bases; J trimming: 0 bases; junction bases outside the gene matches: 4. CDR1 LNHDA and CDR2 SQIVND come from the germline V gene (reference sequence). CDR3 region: CASSGTAANTGELFF. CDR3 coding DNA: TGTGCCAGTAGCGGGACAGCTGCGAACACCGGGGAGCTGTTTTTT. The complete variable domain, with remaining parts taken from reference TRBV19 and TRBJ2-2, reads DGGITQSPKYLFRKEGQNVTLSCEQNLNHDAMYWYRQDPGQGLRLIYYSQIVNDFQKGDIAEGYSVSREKKESFPLTVTSAQKNPTAFYLCASSGTAANTGELFFGEGSRLTVL.

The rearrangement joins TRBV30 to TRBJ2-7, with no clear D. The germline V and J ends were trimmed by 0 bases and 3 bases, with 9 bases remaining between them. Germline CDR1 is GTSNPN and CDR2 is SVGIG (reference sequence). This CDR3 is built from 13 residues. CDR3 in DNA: TGTGCCTGGAGTGTACAAACCGACTACGAGCAGTACTTC. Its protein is CAWSVQTDYEQYF.

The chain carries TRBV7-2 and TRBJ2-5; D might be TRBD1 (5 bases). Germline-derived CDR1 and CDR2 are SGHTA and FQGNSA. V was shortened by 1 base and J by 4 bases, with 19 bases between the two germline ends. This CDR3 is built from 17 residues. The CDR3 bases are TGTGCCAGCAGCTTAGGGACACTGATTCGAAGAGGAGAGACCCAGTACTTC. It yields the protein CASSLGTLIRRGETQYF. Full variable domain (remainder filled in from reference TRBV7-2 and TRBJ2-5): GAGVSQSPSNKVTEKGKDVELRCDPISGHTALYWYRQSLGQGLEFLIYFQGNSAPDKSGLPSDRFSAERTGGSVSTLTIQRTQQEDSAVYLCASSLGTLIRRGETQYFGPGTRLLVL.

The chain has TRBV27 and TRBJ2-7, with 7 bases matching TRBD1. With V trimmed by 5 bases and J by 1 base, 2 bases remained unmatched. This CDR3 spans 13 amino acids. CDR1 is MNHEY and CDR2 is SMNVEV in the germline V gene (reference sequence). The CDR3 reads CASSTGDSYEQYF. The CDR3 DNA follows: TGTGCCAGCAGTACAGGGGATTCCTACGAGCAGTACTTC.

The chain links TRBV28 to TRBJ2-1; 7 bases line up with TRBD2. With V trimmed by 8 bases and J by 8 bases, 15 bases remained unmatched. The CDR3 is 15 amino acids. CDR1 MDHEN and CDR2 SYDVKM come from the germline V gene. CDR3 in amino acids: CASALSRLAGDEQFF. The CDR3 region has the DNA TGTGCCAGCGCCCTTTCACGACTAGCTGGAGATGAGCAGTTCTTC.

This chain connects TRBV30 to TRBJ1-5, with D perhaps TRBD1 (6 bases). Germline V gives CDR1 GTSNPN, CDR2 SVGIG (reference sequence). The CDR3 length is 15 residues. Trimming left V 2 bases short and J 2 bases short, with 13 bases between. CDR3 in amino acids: CAWSKGGAGNQPQHF. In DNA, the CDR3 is TGTGCCTGGAGTAAAGGGGGTGCAGGCAATCAGCCCCAGCATTTT.